A single sample gave rise to the 6 T cell receptor beta chains below, sequenced in a study of blood T cell repertoires in COVID-19. This table comes from immunoSEQ multiplex PCR, and its TCRdb copy is limited to in-frame clones, with some not included. The sample lists roughly 200,000 clones; roughly 89% were seen once. The sample comprised PBMCs or T cells enriched from blood (not recorded which). These receptors came from a woman between 25 and 40 years old with acute COVID-19.

V gene TRBV7-2 combines with J gene TRBJ2-7; D is ambiguous. With 5 bases removed from V and 4 bases from J, the gap between germline ends came to 6 bases. Germline CDR1 and CDR2: SGHTA and FQGNSA. The CDR3 contains 11 residues. The CDR3, as DNA: TGTGCCAGCAGCCCTAAGTACGAGCAGTACTTC. It translates to CASSPKYEQYF.

The chain couples TRBV15 to TRBJ2-3; 7 bases fit TRBD2. V shed 5 bases, J shed 2 bases, and the junction held 13 bases outside the gene matches. Germline lookup yields CDR1 LNHNV and CDR2 YYDKDF (reference sequence). The CDR3 totals 17 residues. CDR3 sequence (DNA): TGTGCCACCAGCGGGCGACTAGCTGGGGTGGTCACAGATACGCAGTATTTT. This translates into CATSGRLAGVVTDTQYF.

The CDR3 nucleotides read TGTGCCAGCAGCTTACCGAGGTTAGGGCAGTACTTC. The encoded protein is CASSLPRLGQYF. The chain joins TRBV7-8 to TRBJ2-7; D is uncertain. Per germline, CDR1 SGHVS and CDR2 FQNEAQ. Trimming removed 2 bases at V and 9 bases at J, with 11 bases between. There are 12 residues in the CDR3.

The V and J genes are TRBV12-3 or TRBV12-4 and TRBJ1-1; no clear D gene. This CDR3 has 11 residues. V was cut by 8 bases and J by 4 bases, with 8 bases left in between. The CDR3 spells CASQASTEAFF. As DNA, the CDR3 is TGTGCCAGCCAGGCCAGCACTGAAGCTTTCTTT.

This chain uses TRBV5-1 with TRBJ1-5, with 11 bases that match TRBD1. V was pared by 2 bases and J by 8 bases, with 3 bases of the junction left unmatched. The germline V gene encodes CDR1 SGHRS and CDR2 YFSETQ. This CDR3 comprises 14 residues. CDR3 DNA: TGCGCCAGCAGCTTCTCGGGACAGGGGGAGCCCCAGCATTTT. Translation: CASSFSGQGEPQHF.

V is TRBV4-3 and J is TRBJ2-7; D might be TRBD1 (7 bases). V was cut by 0 bases and J by 3 bases, with 12 bases left in between. The length of the CDR3 is 15 residues. The V gene's germline CDR1 is LGHNA and CDR2 YSLEER. This chain's CDR3 is CASSQDQGGSYEQYF. The CDR3 region has the DNA TGCGCCAGCAGCCAAGACCAGGGGGGTAGCTACGAGCAGTACTTC.